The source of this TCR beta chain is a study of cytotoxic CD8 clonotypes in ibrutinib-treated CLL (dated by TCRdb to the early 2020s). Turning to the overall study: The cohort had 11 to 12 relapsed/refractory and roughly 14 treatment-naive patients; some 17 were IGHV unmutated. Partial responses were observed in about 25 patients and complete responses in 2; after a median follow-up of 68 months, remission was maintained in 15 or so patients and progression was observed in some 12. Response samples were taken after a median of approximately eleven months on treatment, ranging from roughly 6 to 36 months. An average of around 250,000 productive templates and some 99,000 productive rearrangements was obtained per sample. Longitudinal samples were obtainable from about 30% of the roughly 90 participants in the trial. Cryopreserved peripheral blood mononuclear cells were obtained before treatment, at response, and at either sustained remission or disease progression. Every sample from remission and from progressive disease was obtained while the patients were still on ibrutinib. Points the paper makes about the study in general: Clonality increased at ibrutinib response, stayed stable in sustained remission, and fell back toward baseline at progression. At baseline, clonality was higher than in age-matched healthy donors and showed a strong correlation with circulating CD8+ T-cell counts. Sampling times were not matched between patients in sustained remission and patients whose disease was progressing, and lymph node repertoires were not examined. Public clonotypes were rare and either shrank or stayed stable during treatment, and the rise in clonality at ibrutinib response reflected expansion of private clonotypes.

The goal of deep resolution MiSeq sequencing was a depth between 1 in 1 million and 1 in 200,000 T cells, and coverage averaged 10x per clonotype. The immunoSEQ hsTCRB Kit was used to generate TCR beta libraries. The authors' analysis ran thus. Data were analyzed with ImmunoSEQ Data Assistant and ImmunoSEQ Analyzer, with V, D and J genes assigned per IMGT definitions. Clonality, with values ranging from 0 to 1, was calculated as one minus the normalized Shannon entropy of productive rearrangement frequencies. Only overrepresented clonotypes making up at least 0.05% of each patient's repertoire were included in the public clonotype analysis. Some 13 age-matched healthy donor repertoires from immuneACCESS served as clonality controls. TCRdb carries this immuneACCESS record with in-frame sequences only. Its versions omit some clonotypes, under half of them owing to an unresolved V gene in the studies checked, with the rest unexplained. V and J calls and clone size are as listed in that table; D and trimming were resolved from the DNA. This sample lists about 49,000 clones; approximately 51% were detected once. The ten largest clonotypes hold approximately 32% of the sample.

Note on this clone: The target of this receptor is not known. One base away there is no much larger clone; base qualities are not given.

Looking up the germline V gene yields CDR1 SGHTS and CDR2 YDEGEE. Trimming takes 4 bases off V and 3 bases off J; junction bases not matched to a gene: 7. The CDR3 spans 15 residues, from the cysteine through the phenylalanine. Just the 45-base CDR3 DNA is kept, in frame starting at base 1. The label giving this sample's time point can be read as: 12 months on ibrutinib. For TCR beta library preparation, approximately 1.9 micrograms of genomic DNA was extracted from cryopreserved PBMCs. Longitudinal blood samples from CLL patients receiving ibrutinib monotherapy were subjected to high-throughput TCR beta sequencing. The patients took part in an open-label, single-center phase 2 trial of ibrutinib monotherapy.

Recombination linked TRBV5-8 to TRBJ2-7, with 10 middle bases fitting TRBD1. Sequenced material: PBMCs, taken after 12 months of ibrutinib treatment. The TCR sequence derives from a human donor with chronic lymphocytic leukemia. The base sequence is TGTGCCAGCAGCGGCCCCGGGACAGGGGACTACGAGCAGTACTTC. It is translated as CASSGPGTGDYEQYF.